Listed here are 17 T cell receptor beta chains from one sample, sequenced in a study of blood T cell repertoires in COVID-19. The method was immunoSEQ multiplex PCR; TCRdb's version includes in-frame clones alone and lacks a portion of them. In the table there are 100,000 to 120,000 clones, 70% to 90% of which are singletons. The sample comprised peripheral blood. All receptors come from a woman aged 50 to 60 with acute or convalescent COVID-19.

This clone has just one count. J is TRBJ2-2 and V is TRBV18, with 12 bases that match TRBD2. Germline CDR1 and CDR2: KGHSH and LQKENI. CDR3 size: 17 residues. After removal of 3 bases from V and 4 bases from J, the junction contained 6 bases not matched to a gene. CDR3 sequence reads: CASSPSLAGGGTGELFF. The CDR3 DNA reads TGTGCCAGCTCACCTTCCCTAGCGGGAGGGGGCACCGGGGAGCTGTTTTTT.

Written as DNA, the CDR3 is TGCGCCAGCGTTGGACTAGCGGGAGGGCCGGGGGAGACCCAGTACTTC. This gives the protein CASVGLAGGPGETQYF. V usage is TRBV5-1 and J usage is TRBJ2-5; 15 bases are shared with TRBD2. The CDR3 is made up of 16 amino acids. Germline V gene lookup returns CDR1 SGHRS and CDR2 YFSETQ. The junction had 9 bases not matched to a gene; V was cut back by 7 bases and J by 5 bases. The entire variable domain, with the rest obtained from reference TRBV5-1 and TRBJ2-5, is as follows: KAGVTQTPRYLIKTRGQQVTLSCSPISGHRSVSWYQQTPGQGLQFLFEYFSETQRNKGNFPGRFSGRQFSNSRSEMNVSTLELGDSALYLCASVGLAGGPGETQYFGPGTRLLVL.

The DNA of the CDR3 is TGTGCCAGCAGTGACCCCGGGGGGCCCAACAATGAGCAGTTCTTC. It codes for CASSDPGGPNNEQFF. V is TRBV6-1 and J is TRBJ2-1; tentatively, D is TRBD2 (7 bases). The CDR3 is 15 amino acids. From germline, CDR1 is MNHNS and CDR2 SASEGT. V was trimmed by 3 bases and J by 5 bases, leaving 14 bases between them.

The rearrangement joins TRBV6-2 or TRBV6-3 to TRBJ2-1; 7 bases line up with TRBD2. Unmatched junction bases numbered 10, after V lost 2 bases and J lost 0 bases. Per germline, CDR1 MNHEY and CDR2 SVGEGT. CDR3 length: 18 residues. The chain's CDR3 is CASSYLVGGLTSYNEQFF. DNA for the CDR3: TGTGCCAGCAGTTACCTAGTGGGAGGGCTAACCTCCTACAATGAGCAGTTCTTC.

The V and J genes are TRBV30 and TRBJ2-7, with 8 bases that match TRBD2. V shed 3 bases, J shed 7 bases, and the junction held 8 bases outside the gene matches. This CDR3 has 13 amino acids. CDR1 and CDR2 (germline): GTSNPN, SVGIG (reference sequence). The DNA of the CDR3 is TGTGCCTGGAGACTAGCGGCCTCCGCGGAGCAGTACTTC. Its translation: CAWRLAASAEQYF.

This chain uses TRBV29-1 with TRBJ1-2, with TRBD1 matching 8 bases. This CDR3 is 13 amino acids long. Germline V gene data show CDR1 as SQVTM and CDR2 as ANQGSEA. V trimming: 2 bases; J trimming: 4 bases; junction bases outside the gene matches: 3. The DNA for the CDR3 is TGCAGCGTTGAAAAGACAGGGGTCTATGGCTACACCTTC. Translating it yields CSVEKTGVYGYTF.

The V call is TRBV11-3, the J call TRBJ1-5; D may be TRBD1 (5 bases). Germline values: CDR1 SGHNT, CDR2 YENEEA. The ends were cut back, 2 bases at V and 0 bases at J, with 14 bases in the middle. This CDR3 is built from 17 residues. The CDR3 DNA is TGTGCCAGCAGCTTACAGGACCAGGGAAATAGCAATCAGCCCCAGCATTTT. Translation: CASSLQDQGNSNQPQHF.

The V gene is TRBV10-3, the J gene TRBJ2-7; D might be TRBD1 (6 bases). Trimming pared 3 bases from V and 7 bases from J, leaving 10 bases between. This CDR3 is built from 12 residues. Germline lookup yields CDR1 ENHRY and CDR2 SYGVKD. In nucleotides, the CDR3 is TGTGCCATCAGTGACACAGGGCTGGAGCAGTACTTC. Amino acids: CAISDTGLEQYF.

This clone appeared a single time. The chain has TRBV19 and TRBJ2-1; 9 bases fit TRBD2. The CDR3 sequence is 15 residues long. Germline V lookup: CDR1 LNHDA, CDR2 SQIVND (reference sequence). Trimming at V came to 3 bases and at J to 2 bases, leaving 2 bases not matched to a gene. This CDR3 is CASSMASGTYNEQFF. CDR3 coding DNA: TGTGCCAGTAGTATGGCTAGCGGGACCTACAATGAGCAGTTCTTC. The complete variable domain, with remaining parts taken from reference TRBV19 and TRBJ2-1, reads DGGITQSPKYLFRKEGQNVTLSCEQNLNHDAMYWYRQDPGQGLRLIYYSQIVNDFQKGDIAEGYSVSREKKESFPLTVTSAQKNPTAFYLCASSMASGTYNEQFFGPGTRLTVL.

Details on this clone: Additional DNA sequences in this sample encode the identical CDR3. CDR3 loop: CASSYSWDSNTGELFF. The CDR3, as DNA: TGTGCCAGCAGTTACTCTTGGGACAGTAACACCGGGGAGCTGTTTTTT. The chain is built from TRBV6-5 and TRBJ2-2; 7 nucleotides agree with TRBD1. Trimming took 0 bases from V and 2 from J; bases not matched to a gene: 3. The CDR3 covers 16 residues. CDR1 MNHEY and CDR2 SVGAGI come from the germline V gene.

This clone was seen just once. The rearrangement links TRBV7-9 to TRBJ2-7; D is ambiguous. Deletions cut 3 bases from V and 2 bases from J, with 8 bases between. The CDR3 consists of 13 residues. Germline lookup yields CDR1 SEHNR and CDR2 FQNEAQ (reference sequence). The DNA for the CDR3 is TGTGCCAGCAGCTTGGAGAGTACCTACGAGCAGTACTTC. This sequence encodes CASSLESTYEQYF.

The chain employs TRBV12-3 or TRBV12-4 and TRBJ1-2, with TRBD1 as a possible D gene (6 bases). Trimming shortened V by 1 base and J by 6 bases, and 9 bases separated the two germline ends. This CDR3 comprises 13 residues. DNA of the CDR3: TGTGCCAGCAGTTTAGGGGGGACAAATGGCTACACCTTC. Residues: CASSLGGTNGYTF.

The genes are TRBV5-1 and TRBJ2-7; 10 nucleotides line up with TRBD2. The V gene end was trimmed by 4 bases and the J gene end by 9 bases; junction bases not matched to a gene: 10. This CDR3 spans 14 amino acids. Germline CDR1 SGHRS, CDR2 YFSETQ. The CDR3 DNA follows: TGCGCCAGCAGCCCCGGGACTAGCGCCCCGGCGCAGTACTTC. As protein: CASSPGTSAPAQYF. The complete variable domain, with remaining parts taken from reference TRBV5-1 and TRBJ2-7, reads KAGVTQTPRYLIKTRGQQVTLSCSPISGHRSVSWYQQTPGQGLQFLFEYFSETQRNKGNFPGRFSGRQFSNSRSEMNVSTLELGDSALYLCASSPGTSAPAQYFGPGTRLTVT.

The V gene is TRBV15, the J gene TRBJ2-7; 8 nucleotides match TRBD1. V gave up 0 bases and J gave up 5 bases; unmatched junction bases: 6. CDR3 length: 15 residues. Germline V gene sequence: CDR1 LNHNV, CDR2 YYDKDF (reference sequence). CDR3 sequence reads: CATSRDPGGVDEQYF. DNA for the CDR3: TGTGCCACCAGCAGAGATCCAGGGGGCGTGGACGAGCAGTACTTC.

The rearrangement links TRBV5-1 to TRBJ2-2; a weak D match, TRBD2 (5 bases). The V end was cut by 5 bases, the J end by 0 bases, with 8 bases between. This CDR3 is built from 14 residues. The germline gives CDR1 SGHRS, CDR2 YFSETQ. The CDR3 here is CASRRESNTGELFF. The CDR3 DNA follows: TGCGCCAGCAGACGGGAATCGAACACCGGGGAGCTGTTTTTT. The full variable domain, its missing parts supplied by reference TRBV5-1 and TRBJ2-2, is KAGVTQTPRYLIKTRGQQVTLSCSPISGHRSVSWYQQTPGQGLQFLFEYFSETQRNKGNFPGRFSGRQFSNSRSEMNVSTLELGDSALYLCASRRESNTGELFFGEGSRLTVL.

V and J are TRBV11-3 and TRBJ2-2, with D perhaps TRBD1 (5 bases). The CDR3 extends over 13 amino acids. The V end was cut by 5 bases, the J end by 8 bases, with 12 bases between. Germline loops: CDR1 SGHNT, CDR2 YENEEA. The CDR3 region has the DNA TGTGCCAGCAGCCCCATGGGGCCAGGGGAGCTGTTTTTT. Protein product: CASSPMGPGELFF.

The chain carries TRBV25-1 and TRBJ1-4, with 10 bases fitting TRBD1. The junction had 4 bases not matched to a gene; V was cut back by 2 bases and J by 7 bases. Germline CDR1 reads MGHDK; CDR2 reads SYGVNS. The CDR3 sequence is 15 residues long. CDR3 nucleotide sequence: TGTGCCAGCAGTGAAGGGACAGGGGTTGGTGAAAAACTGTTTTTT. Protein sequence: CASSEGTGVGEKLFF.